The 12 T cell receptor beta chains listed next were all sequenced from one sample in a study of blood T cell repertoires in COVID-19. Data came from immunoSEQ multiplex PCR; TCRdb stores just in-frame clones and leaves some out. The data show 150,000 to 200,000 clones, 70% to 90% seen once. Sequences were obtained from peripheral blood. Source of these receptors: an elderly woman with COVID-19, enrolled during active disease.

The chain links TRBV18 to TRBJ2-7, with 8 positions matching TRBD2. V trimming: 4 bases; J trimming: 3 bases; junction bases outside the gene matches: 8. CDR1 is KGHSH, CDR2 LQKENI, per germline. This CDR3 contains 15 residues. The CDR3 DNA sequence: TGTGCCAGCTCACGGGACGGGAGGGCAGTCTACGAGCAGTACTTC. Its protein is CASSRDGRAVYEQYF.

V is TRBV27 and J is TRBJ2-6, with TRBD1 as a possible D gene (6 bases). From germline, CDR1 is MNHEY and CDR2 SMNVEV (reference sequence). There are 17 residues in the CDR3. The germline V and J ends were trimmed by 6 bases and 3 bases, with 18 bases remaining between them. DNA for the CDR3: TGTGCCAGCAGGGTCAGGGGCCGGGTAGGTGGGGCCAACGTCCTGACTTTC. Translating it yields CASRVRGRVGGANVLTF.

The V call is TRBV6-5, the J call TRBJ2-3; 8 positions agree with TRBD2. Trimming took 5 bases from V and 0 from J; bases not matched to a gene: 1. The germline V gene encodes CDR1 MNHEY and CDR2 SVGAGI. The CDR3 runs to 14 residues. The CDR3 here is CASSKRESTDTQYF. As DNA, the CDR3 is TGTGCCAGCAGTAAGCGGGAGAGCACAGATACGCAGTATTTT.

This chain uses TRBV5-1 with TRBJ1-5, with unresolved D. This CDR3 has 15 residues. V was shortened by 0 bases and J by 9 bases, with 16 bases between the two germline ends. The germline V gene encodes CDR1 SGHRS and CDR2 YFSETQ. CDR3 in amino acids: CASSLDGPISGPQHF. Here the CDR3 DNA reads TGCGCCAGCAGCTTGGACGGGCCAATAAGCGGGCCCCAGCATTTT.

The CDR3, as DNA: TGCGCCAGCAGATATGTAGGGGCGGAAGCTTTCTTT. Residues: CASRYVGAEAFF. The gene calls are TRBV5-1 and TRBJ1-1, with D possibly being TRBD1 (5 bases). The CDR3 is made up of 12 amino acids. CDR1 is SGHRS, CDR2 YFSETQ, per germline. Trimming removed 5 bases from V and 8 bases from J, with 13 bases in between.

The genes are TRBV9 and TRBJ2-5; TRBD2 matches at 11 bases. This CDR3 contains 16 residues. The trim removed 3 bases at V and 1 base at J, leaving 5 bases unmatched. The germline gives CDR1 SGDLS, CDR2 YYNGEE. As DNA, the CDR3 is TGTGCCAGCAGCGCCGTAGCGGGAGGGGCCCAAGAGACCCAGTACTTC. This gives the protein CASSAVAGGAQETQYF.

The chain uses TRBV21-1 and TRBJ2-2; the table's D call, TRBD1, has no DNA check behind it. TRBV21-1 is classified as a pseudogene. The length of the CDR3 is 16 residues. The CDR3 DNA reads TGTGCCAGCAGCAAAAAAAGTGGACAGGAGGTCGGGGAGCTGTTTTTT. Translation gives CASSKKSGQEVGELFF.

The rearrangement uses TRBV7-2 and TRBJ1-2; TRBD1 matches 9 bases. Germline V lookup: CDR1 SGHTA, CDR2 FQGNSA. The V gene end was trimmed by 5 bases and the J gene end by 5 bases; junction bases not matched to a gene: 3. The CDR3 covers 13 residues. The CDR3 DNA reads as TGTGCCAGCAGCGTGGACAGGGGTTATGGCTACACCTTC. It is translated as CASSVDRGYGYTF.

V is TRBV24-1 and J is TRBJ2-3, with 8 bases lining up with TRBD2. The CDR3 covers 20 residues. Germline loops: CDR1 KGHDR, CDR2 SFDVKD. V gave up 2 bases and J gave up 2 bases; unmatched junction bases: 17. In DNA, the CDR3 is TGTGCCACCAGTGATTCTGGAGCGGGAGACCCTAATCAACCCACAGATACGCAGTATTTT. Protein sequence: CATSDSGAGDPNQPTDTQYF.

The sample holds one count of this clone. J is TRBJ2-1 and V is TRBV4-2; D possibly corresponds to TRBD1 (7 bases). The CDR3 is 16 residues long. Germline loops: CDR1 LGHNA, CDR2 YNFKEQ. Trimming left V 3 bases short and J 6 bases short, with 18 bases between. CDR3 in DNA: TGTGCCAGCAGCCATCCCTCAGGGGGGACCCTCAATGAGCAGTTCTTC. Translation gives CASSHPSGGTLNEQFF.

J is TRBJ2-7 and V is TRBV9; D is ambiguous. Per the germline V gene, CDR1 is SGDLS and CDR2 is YYNGEE. The CDR3 length is 14 residues. Trimming stripped 0 bases from V and 7 bases from J, with 14 bases between. CDR3 residues: CASSVAARSGEQYF. The CDR3 bases are TGTGCCAGCAGCGTAGCCGCCCGTTCCGGTGAGCAGTACTTC.

Only a few counts were recorded for this clone. This chain links TRBV10-1 with TRBJ2-7; TRBD1 matches 9 bases. Trimming removed 5 bases from V and 7 bases from J; junction bases left unmatched: 9. The V gene's germline CDR1 is WNHNN and CDR2 SYGVQD (reference sequence). CDR3 length: 14 amino acids. In DNA form, the CDR3 reads TGCGCCAGCAGTCCCGGGACAGGGTCACGGGAGCAGTACTTC. It codes for CASSPGTGSREQYF.